The rows below give T cell receptor beta chains drawn from one sample of a study of blood T cell repertoires in COVID-19. Method: immunoSEQ multiplex PCR; TCRdb's copy keeps in-frame clones and lacks some. Of about 430,000 clones in the sample, 70% to 90% are singletons; the top ten hold 1.2% to 1.5%. Sample: PBMCs or T cells enriched from blood (not recorded which). Every receptor here comes from a young woman who had been exposed to COVID-19. Both conserved end residues are part of each CDR3. D genes are given only for firm matches.

j_gene	v_gene	d_gene	CDR3nt	CDR3aa
TRBJ2-1	TRBV7-2	TRBD2	TGTGCCAGCACCTTAGCGGCGGGGGGCCAGGGTGAGCAGTTCTTC	CASTLAAGGQGEQFF
TRBJ1-3	TRBV10-3	NA	TGTGCCATCAGCCTTCCTGGAAACACCATATATTTT	CAISLPGNTIYF
TRBJ1-2	TRBV7-9	NA	TGTGCCACCACCGAACCAGTAGTCCCCAAAAGGGGGTATGGCTACACCTTC	CATTEPVVPKRGYGYTF
TRBJ2-3	TRBV5-4	NA	TGTGCCAGCAGTTCGGGCCCTATCCCCAATACAGGCGCAGATACGCAGTATTTT	CASSSGPIPNTGADTQYF
TRBJ2-7	TRBV15	TRBD1	TGTGCCACCAGGAGGACAGGGACCTACGAGCAGTACTTC	CATRRTGTYEQYF
TRBJ2-2	TRBV27	NA	TGTGCCAGCAGTTCCGGGACAACGAACACCGGGGAGCTGTTTTTT	CASSSGTTNTGELFF
TRBJ2-7	TRBV7-2	TRBD2	TGTGCCAGCAGCCCAGCACTAGCGGGGGCCTACGAGCAGTACTTC	CASSPALAGAYEQYF
TRBJ1-1	TRBV19	TRBD1	TGTGCCAGTAGTACGGACAGGGGCGGCACTGAAGCTTTCTTT	CASSTDRGGTEAFF
TRBJ2-1	TRBV27	NA	TGTGCCAGCAGCACAAAAGAGGGATGGGCCAACAATGAGCAGTTCTTC	CASSTKEGWANNEQFF
TRBJ2-3	TRBV6-5	NA	TGTGCCAGCAGTTACGGGCTCCCGAGCACAGATACGCAGTATTTT	CASSYGLPSTDTQYF
TRBJ2-5	TRBV5-4	NA	TGTGCCAGCAGCTTGGTAGGGCGGGGTAAAGAGACCCAGTACTTC	CASSLVGRGKETQYF
TRBJ2-1	TRBV11-2	TRBD1	TGTGCCAGCAGCCAAACCGGGACAGCCTACAATGAGCAGTTCTTC	CASSQTGTAYNEQFF